This T cell receptor beta chain comes out of a study of naive and memory T cell subsets. A UMI-containing oligonucleotide was joined by 3' ligation to the TCR cDNA template. Input was roughly 1 to 1,100 ng of DNase-treated total RNA without cell sorting. The SP2 primer and nested alpha and beta constant region primers amplified ligated cDNA in four rounds. Alpha and beta constant region primers primed reverse transcription for blood and skin samples. TCRdb re-derived calls from the UMI-ligation and nested PCR reads in MiXCR, one entry per CDR3 protein. The sample lists about 25,000 distinct CDR3 sequences; roughly 5.5% were seen once. V lost 2 bases, J lost 0 bases, and 14 bases lay in between. Germline assignment: CDR1 LNHNV and CDR2 YYDKDF (reference sequence). The CDR3 totals 17 residues. This clonotype was observed many times.

This chain joins TRBV15 and TRBJ1-3; D call uncertain. This sequence was found in an adult in good health. Source material: blood. The CDR3 loop is CATSRTVTDDSGNTIYF. The CDR3 DNA is TGTGCCACCAGCAGAACGGTAACAGACGACTCTGGAAACACCATATATTTT.